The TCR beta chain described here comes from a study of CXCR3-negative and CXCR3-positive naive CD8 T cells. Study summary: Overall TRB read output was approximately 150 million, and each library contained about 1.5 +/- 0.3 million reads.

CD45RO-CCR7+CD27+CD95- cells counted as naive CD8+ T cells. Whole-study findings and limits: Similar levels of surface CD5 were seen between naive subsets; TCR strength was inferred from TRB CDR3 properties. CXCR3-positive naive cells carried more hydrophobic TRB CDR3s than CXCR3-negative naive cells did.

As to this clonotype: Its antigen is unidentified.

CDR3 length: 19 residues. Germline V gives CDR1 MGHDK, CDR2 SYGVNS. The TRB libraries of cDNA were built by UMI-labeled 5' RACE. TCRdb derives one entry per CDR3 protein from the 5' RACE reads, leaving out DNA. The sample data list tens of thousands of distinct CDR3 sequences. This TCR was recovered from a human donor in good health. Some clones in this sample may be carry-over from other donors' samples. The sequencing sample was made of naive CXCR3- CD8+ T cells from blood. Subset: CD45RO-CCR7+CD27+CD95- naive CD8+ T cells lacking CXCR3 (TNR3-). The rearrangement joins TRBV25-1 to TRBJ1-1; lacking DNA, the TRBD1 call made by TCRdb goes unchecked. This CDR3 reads CASSEYGTGLEPLNTEAFF.